What follows are 5 T cell receptor beta chains derived from one specimen sequenced in a study of cytomegalovirus exposure and HLA in healthy donors. PCR used 60 Vbeta primers and 13 Jbeta primers. Some clones are missing from TCRdb's copy, which holds only in-frame ones; the method was immunoSEQ multiplex PCR. The table lists 95,000 to 150,000 clones, around 75% of them singletons. Sequenced input: PBMCs. The receptors derive from a man younger than 40 in good health and CMV-seronegative.

This chain uses TRBV29-1 with TRBJ2-7, with TRBD1 identical over 7 bases. The CDR3 loop spans 12 amino acids. V shed 4 bases and J 6 bases; nucleotides not matched to a gene: 6. Germline loops: CDR1 SQVTM, CDR2 ANQGSEA. Here the CDR3 reads CSVGWTGAEQYF. Here the CDR3 DNA reads TGCAGCGTTGGATGGACAGGTGCCGAGCAGTACTTC.

This clone has just one count. The rearrangement uses TRBV4-1 and TRBJ2-7; no clear D gene. Germline CDR1 MGHRA, CDR2 YSYEKL. V shed 4 bases and J shed 2 bases, with 15 bases lying between them. The CDR3 totals 15 residues. DNA of the CDR3: TGCGCCAGCAGCCCCTCGGCGGCCACTGCCTACGAGCAGTACTTC. Translation: CASSPSAATAYEQYF.

The chain recombines TRBV7-2 with TRBJ2-1, with a tentative D call TRBD1 (6 bases). V gave up 5 bases and J gave up 8 bases, with 10 bases separating them. The CDR3 contains 12 residues. The germline V gene has CDR1 SGHTA and CDR2 FQGNSA. The CDR3 DNA reads TGTGCCAGCAGCCTCACAGGGTATGAGCAGTTCTTC. Amino acids: CASSLTGYEQFF.

J is TRBJ1-4 and V is TRBV4-3, with no clear D. CDR1 is LGHNA, CDR2 YSLEER, per germline. This CDR3 spans 14 amino acids. The V end lost 2 bases, the J end lost 13 bases, and 17 bases lay between the germline ends. CDR3 nucleotides: TGCGCCAGCAGCCAATCTATGGACCGGGAGGCACTGTTTTTT. As protein: CASSQSMDREALFF.

CDR3 region: CASSYEGDYGYTF. The CDR3 DNA is TGTGCCAGCAGTTACGAGGGAGACTATGGCTACACCTTC. The V call is TRBV6-5, the J call TRBJ1-2; D not certain. Germline V gene lookup returns CDR1 MNHEY and CDR2 SVGAGI. The CDR3 consists of 13 residues. Deletions cut 2 bases from V and 3 bases from J, with 7 bases between.